Given below is one TCR beta chain in context. This CDR3 is built from 15 residues. Trimming took 0 bases from V and 1 from J, leaving 9 bases between them. In germline, CDR1 is SGHRS, CDR2 YFSETQ. Terminally differentiated effector memory CD45RA+ cells were excluded by CCR7 positive selection of CD45RO-negative cells. These data are taken from a study of shared clonotypes between healthy human individuals. Repertoires were generated with immunoSEQ multiplex PCR, while TCRdb's copy carries only in-frame clones and drops some. The profile covers about 580,000 clones, with roughly 98% appearing a single time and approximately 0.33% taken by the ten largest.

The V and J genes are TRBV5-1 and TRBJ2-3; D gene unclear. Sequencing used naive CD8+ T cells sorted from blood. The receptor was derived from a man in his thirties or forties in good health. The CDR3 nucleotides are TGCGCCAGCAGCTTGGGCTTATCCGGCACAGATACGCAGTATTTT. It is translated as CASSLGLSGTDTQYF. Full variable domain (remainder filled in from reference TRBV5-1 and TRBJ2-3): KAGVTQTPRYLIKTRGQQVTLSCSPISGHRSVSWYQQTPGQGLQFLFEYFSETQRNKGNFPGRFSGRQFSNSRSEMNVSTLELGDSALYLCASSLGLSGTDTQYFGPGTRLTVL.